The present T cell receptor beta chain was sequenced within a study of T cell responses to AZD1222 COVID-19 vaccine (dated by TCRdb to the early 2020s). As for the study more broadly: AZD1222 recipients with second doses at about 4 weeks or about 12 weeks were pooled, because spike-specific TCR depth and breadth did not differ between schedules. A total of 233 trial participants underwent TCR sequencing, of whom around 200 received two doses of AZD1222 and some 26 received two doses of the MenACWY control vaccine. Enrollment into the trials was organized by age into subgroups of 18-55, 56-69 and 70-plus years, and those subgroups contained approximately 150, 30 and 60 TCR-sequenced participants, respectively.

The germline V gene specifies SGHRS as CDR1 and YFSETQ as CDR2. The CDR3 covers 16 residues, taking in both the cysteine and the phenylalanine. CDR3 DNA is the only sequence kept; it has 48 bases, read in frame from the first base. V drops 0 bases and J drops 0 bases, leaving 11 bases in between. The intended sense of this specimen's time point label: baseline before first vaccination. Samples from vaccinated people were obtained from the UK trials COV001 and COV002, which included a single-blind randomized controlled phase 2/3 trial of AZD1222 (ChAdOx1 nCoV-19) in healthy adults. For TCRbeta chain sequencing, PBMC samples were collected from trial participants at day 0 and at day 28 after the second dose. The CDR3 regions of human TCRbeta chains were analyzed by immunosequencing. The authors' analysis ran thus. TCRs in the repertoires were compared against a reference library of SARS-CoV-2-specific TCRs that had been generated with the MIRA antigen-specificity platform. Breadth meant the fraction of unique TCRs that were SARS-CoV-2-associated, whereas depth meant the fraction of total T cells that were SARS-CoV-2-associated. Each spike-specific TCR was assigned to its reactive spike region and to a CD4 or CD8 class using the MIRA data. Log10-transformed breadth and depth values were compared by one-way ANOVA with Sidak's multiple comparisons tests. Not all clones reach the TCRdb copy of this immuneACCESS table, which keeps in-frame sequences only. Checked studies attribute under half of the gap to unresolved V genes and leave the rest unexplained. The D gene and trimming were derived from the DNA, and the V and J assignments and clone size from that table. Recorded for this sample are some 190,000 clones; about 86% of them occurred a single time. Of the sample, 7.7% falls within the top ten clones.

Overall results and qualifications from the work: Most participants were white British and females outnumbered males, and the authors suggested that clonal diversity may have been underestimated. The vaccine-associated CD4 TCRs covered the entire spike protein, and the dominant responses fell in regions 160-218 and 743-854. Because no day 14 peak-response samples were available, repertoires were characterized only after the peak T cell response. Epitopes outside the regions mutated in the B.1.351 and B.1.1.7 variants were reportedly recognized by nearly half of the unique spike-specific TCRs. Conclusions about previously exposed vaccinees were limited because only a handful of AZD1222 recipients were SARS-CoV-2 seropositive at baseline. The 56-69-year group was small, and its depth increase did not reach significance, likely because of low power. After two AZD1222 doses, both the breadth and the depth of spike-specific TCRs were significantly higher than at day 0 and than in MenACWY recipients.

Comment on this clone: The specificity of this receptor is unknown. It has no much larger one-base neighbor in the sample; base qualities were not kept.

Specimen: peripheral blood, collected on day 0 of AZD1222 vaccination. The sequence joins TRBV5-1 to TRBJ2-3, with no D gene named confidently. This TCR was sampled from an adult in good health. The CDR3 loop reads CASSLDGDSSTDTQYF. The bases are TGCGCCAGCAGCTTGGATGGAGATTCAAGCACAGATACGCAGTATTTT.